The text below deals with one T cell receptor (beta chain). The target antigen is unknown. The CDR3 has 14 amino acids. Germline V lookup: CDR1 MNHNS, CDR2 SASEGT. Trimming took 0 bases from V and 4 from J, leaving 10 bases between them. This sample was taken from a study of cytomegalovirus exposure and HLA in healthy donors. Study summary: Ancestry clustering placed about 80% of 300 to 400 genotyped donors in the Caucasian-associated cluster. Notes on the study in general: Rarity characterized most TCR sequences, yet some public TCRs appeared in many donors.

Primers included in the PCR were 60 Vbeta and 13 Jbeta primers. Method: immunoSEQ multiplex PCR; TCRdb's copy keeps in-frame clones and lacks some. The table lists 35,000 to 45,000 clones, about 64% of them singletons. The clonotype comes from a man between 60 and 75 years old in good health and CMV-seropositive. This chain links TRBV6-1 with TRBJ2-7; D is perhaps TRBD2 (5 bases). Material for sequencing was PBMCs. CDR3 in amino acids: CASSEAGPGYEQYF. The CDR3 DNA sequence: TGTGCCAGCAGTGAAGCTGGACCGGGGTACGAGCAGTACTTC.